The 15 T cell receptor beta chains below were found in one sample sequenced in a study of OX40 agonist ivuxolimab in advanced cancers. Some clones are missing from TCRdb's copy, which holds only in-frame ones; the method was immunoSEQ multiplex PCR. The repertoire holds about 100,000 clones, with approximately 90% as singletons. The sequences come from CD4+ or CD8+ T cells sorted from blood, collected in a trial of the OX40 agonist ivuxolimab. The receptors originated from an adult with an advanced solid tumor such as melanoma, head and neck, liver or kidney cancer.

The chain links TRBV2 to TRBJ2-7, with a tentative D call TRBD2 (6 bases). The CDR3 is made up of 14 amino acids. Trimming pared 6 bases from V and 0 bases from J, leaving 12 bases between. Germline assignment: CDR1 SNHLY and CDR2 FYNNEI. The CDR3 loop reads CASRGLGSSYEQYF. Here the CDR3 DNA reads TGTGCCAGCAGGGGACTGGGGAGCTCCTACGAGCAGTACTTC.

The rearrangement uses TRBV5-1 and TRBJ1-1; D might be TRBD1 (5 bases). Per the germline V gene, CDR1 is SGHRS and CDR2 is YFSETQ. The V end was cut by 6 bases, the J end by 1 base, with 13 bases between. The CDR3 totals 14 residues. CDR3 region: CASMASQGNTEAFF. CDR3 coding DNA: TGCGCCAGCATGGCGTCCCAGGGGAACACTGAAGCTTTCTTT.

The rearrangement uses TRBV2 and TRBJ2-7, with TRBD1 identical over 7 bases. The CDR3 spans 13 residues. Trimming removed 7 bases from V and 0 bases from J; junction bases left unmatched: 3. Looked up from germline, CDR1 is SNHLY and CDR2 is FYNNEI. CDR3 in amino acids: CASTRDSSYEQYF. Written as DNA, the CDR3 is TGTGCCAGCACCCGGGACAGCTCCTACGAGCAGTACTTC.

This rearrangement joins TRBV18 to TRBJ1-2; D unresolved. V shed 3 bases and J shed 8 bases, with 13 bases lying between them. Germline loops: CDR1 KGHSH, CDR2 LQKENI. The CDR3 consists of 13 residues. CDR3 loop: CASSPSRGNGYTF. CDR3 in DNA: TGTGCCAGCTCACCCTCGCGGGGAAACGGCTACACCTTC.

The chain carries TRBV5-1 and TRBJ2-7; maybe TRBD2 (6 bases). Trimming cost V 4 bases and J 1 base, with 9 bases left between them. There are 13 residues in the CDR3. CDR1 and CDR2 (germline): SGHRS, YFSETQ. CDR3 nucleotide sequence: TGCGCCAGCAGCAGGGACTGGTCCTACGAGCAGTACTTC. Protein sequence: CASSRDWSYEQYF. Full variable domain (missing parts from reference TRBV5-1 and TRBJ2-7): KAGVTQTPRYLIKTRGQQVTLSCSPISGHRSVSWYQQTPGQGLQFLFEYFSETQRNKGNFPGRFSGRQFSNSRSEMNVSTLELGDSALYLCASSRDWSYEQYFGPGTRLTVT.

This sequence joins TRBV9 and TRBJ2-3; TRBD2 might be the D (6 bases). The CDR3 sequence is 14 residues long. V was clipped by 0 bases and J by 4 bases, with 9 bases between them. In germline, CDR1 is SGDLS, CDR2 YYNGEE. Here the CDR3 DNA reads TGTGCCAGCAGCGTAGACCTAGCGTCAGATACGCAGTATTTT. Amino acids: CASSVDLASDTQYF.

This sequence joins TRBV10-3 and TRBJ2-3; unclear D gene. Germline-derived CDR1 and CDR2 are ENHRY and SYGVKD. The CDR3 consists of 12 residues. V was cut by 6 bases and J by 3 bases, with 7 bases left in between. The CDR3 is CAIRATTDTQYF. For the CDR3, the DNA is TGTGCCATCAGGGCGACAACAGATACGCAGTATTTT.

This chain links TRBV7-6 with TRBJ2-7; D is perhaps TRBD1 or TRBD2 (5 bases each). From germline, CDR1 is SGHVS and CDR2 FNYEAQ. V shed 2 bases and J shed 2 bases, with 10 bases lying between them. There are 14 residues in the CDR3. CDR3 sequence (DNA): TGTGCCAGCAGCTTACGGCAGGGAGCCTACGAGCAGTACTTC. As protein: CASSLRQGAYEQYF. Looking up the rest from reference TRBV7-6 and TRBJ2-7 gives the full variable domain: GAGVSQSPRYKVTKRGQDVALRCDPISGHVSLYWYRQALGQGPEFLTYFNYEAQQDKSGLPNDRFSAERPEGSISTLTIQRTEQRDSAMYRCASSLRQGAYEQYFGPGTRLTVT.

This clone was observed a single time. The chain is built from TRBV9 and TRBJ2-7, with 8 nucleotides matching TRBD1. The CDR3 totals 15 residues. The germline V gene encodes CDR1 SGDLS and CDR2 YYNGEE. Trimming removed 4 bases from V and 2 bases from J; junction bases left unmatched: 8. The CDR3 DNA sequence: TGTGCCAGCAGCCAAACAGGGGGAAACACCTACGAGCAGTACTTC. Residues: CASSQTGGNTYEQYF.

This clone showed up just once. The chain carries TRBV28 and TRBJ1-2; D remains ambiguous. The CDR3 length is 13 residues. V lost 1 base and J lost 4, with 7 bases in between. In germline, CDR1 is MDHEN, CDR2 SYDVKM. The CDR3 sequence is CASSLSLGYGYTF. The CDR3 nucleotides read TGTGCCAGCAGTTTATCTCTGGGCTATGGCTACACCTTC.

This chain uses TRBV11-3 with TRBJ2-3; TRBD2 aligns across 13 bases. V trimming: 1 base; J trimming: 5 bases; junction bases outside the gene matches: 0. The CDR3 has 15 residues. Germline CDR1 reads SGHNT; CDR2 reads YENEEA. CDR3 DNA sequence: TGTGCCAGCAGCTTAGGGACTAGCGGGAGAGATACGCAGTATTTT. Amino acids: CASSLGTSGRDTQYF.

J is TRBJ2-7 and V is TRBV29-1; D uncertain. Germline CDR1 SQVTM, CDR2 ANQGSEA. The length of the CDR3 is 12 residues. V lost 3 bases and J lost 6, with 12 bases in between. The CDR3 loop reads CSVDSPLGEQYF. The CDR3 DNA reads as TGCAGCGTTGACAGTCCCCTGGGCGAGCAGTACTTC.

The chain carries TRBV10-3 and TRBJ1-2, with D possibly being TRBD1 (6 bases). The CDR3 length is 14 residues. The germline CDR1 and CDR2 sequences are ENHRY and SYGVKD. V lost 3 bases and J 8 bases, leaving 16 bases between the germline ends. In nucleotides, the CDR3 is TGTGCCATCAGTGAAGGGGGGGACGGTGGCGGCTACACCTTC. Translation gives CAISEGGDGGGYTF.

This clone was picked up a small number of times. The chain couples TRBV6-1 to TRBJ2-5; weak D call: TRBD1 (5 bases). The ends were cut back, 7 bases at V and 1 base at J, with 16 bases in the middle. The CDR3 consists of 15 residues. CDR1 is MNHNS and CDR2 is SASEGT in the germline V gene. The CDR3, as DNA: TGTGCCAGCACCCCCTGGGGCAGGGCCCAAGAGACCCAGTACTTC. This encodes CASTPWGRAQETQYF.

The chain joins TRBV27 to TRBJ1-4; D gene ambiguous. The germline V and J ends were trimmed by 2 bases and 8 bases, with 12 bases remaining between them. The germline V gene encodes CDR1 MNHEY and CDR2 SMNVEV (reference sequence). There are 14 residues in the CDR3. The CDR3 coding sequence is TGTGCCAGCAGTTTAGGTTGGGATGGGGAAAAACTGTTTTTT. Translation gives CASSLGWDGEKLFF.